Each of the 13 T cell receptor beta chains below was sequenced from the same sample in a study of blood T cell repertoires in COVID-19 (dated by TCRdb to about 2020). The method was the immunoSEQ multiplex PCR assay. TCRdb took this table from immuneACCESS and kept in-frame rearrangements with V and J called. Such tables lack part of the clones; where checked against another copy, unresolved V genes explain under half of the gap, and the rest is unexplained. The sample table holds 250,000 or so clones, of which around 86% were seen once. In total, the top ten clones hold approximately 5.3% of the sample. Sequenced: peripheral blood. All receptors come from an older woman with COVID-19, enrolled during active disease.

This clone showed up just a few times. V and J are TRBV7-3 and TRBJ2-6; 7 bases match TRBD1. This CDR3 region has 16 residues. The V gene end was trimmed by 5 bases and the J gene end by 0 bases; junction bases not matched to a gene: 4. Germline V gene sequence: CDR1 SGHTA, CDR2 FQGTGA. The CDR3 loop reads CASSPTGSSGANVLTF. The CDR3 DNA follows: TGTGCCAGCAGCCCGACAGGGAGCTCTGGGGCCAACGTCCTGACTTTC.

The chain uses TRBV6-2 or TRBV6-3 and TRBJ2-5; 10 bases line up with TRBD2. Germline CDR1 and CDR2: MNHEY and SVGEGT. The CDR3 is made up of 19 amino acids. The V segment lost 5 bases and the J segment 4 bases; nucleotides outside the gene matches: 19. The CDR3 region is CASSAASLAGVGTGETQYF. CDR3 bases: TGTGCCAGCAGTGCCGCCTCTCTAGCGGGAGTGGGGACTGGAGAGACCCAGTACTTC.

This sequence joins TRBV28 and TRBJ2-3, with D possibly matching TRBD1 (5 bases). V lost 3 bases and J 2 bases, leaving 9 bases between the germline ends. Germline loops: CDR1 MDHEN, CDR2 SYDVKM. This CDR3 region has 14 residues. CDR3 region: CASSFNRPTDTQYF. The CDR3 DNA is TGTGCCAGCAGTTTTAACAGGCCCACAGATACGCAGTATTTT. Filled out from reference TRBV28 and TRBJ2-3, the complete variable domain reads DVKVTQSSRYLVKRTGEKVFLECVQDMDHENMFWYRQDPGLGLRLIYFSYDVKMKEKGDIPEGYSVSREKKERFSLILESASTNQTSMYLCASSFNRPTDTQYFGPGTRLTVL.

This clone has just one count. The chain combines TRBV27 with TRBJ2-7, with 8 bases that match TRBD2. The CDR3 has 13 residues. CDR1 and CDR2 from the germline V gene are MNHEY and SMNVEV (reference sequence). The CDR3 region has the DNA TGTGCAACTTCCCGCGGGGGGATAGGCGAGCAGTACTTC. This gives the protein CATSRGGIGEQYF.

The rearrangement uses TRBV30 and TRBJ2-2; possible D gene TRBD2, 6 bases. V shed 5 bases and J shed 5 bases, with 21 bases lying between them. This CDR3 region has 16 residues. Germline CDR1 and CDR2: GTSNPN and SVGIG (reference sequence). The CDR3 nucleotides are TGTGCCTGGGTGCCTCCCTGGCGCCTAGCGACCGGGGAGCTGTTTTTT. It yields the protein CAWVPPWRLATGELFF.

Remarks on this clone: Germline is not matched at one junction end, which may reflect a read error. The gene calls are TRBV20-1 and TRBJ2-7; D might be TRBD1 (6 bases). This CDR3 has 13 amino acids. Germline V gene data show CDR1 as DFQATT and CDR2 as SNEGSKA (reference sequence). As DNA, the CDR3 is TGCAGTGCTAGTCTTCTGACAGGTGGTCCCCGCGACTTC. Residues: CSASLLTGGPRDF.

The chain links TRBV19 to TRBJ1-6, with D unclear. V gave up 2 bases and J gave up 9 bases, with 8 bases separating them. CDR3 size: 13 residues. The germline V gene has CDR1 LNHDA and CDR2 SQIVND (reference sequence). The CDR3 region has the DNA TGTGCCAGTAGTATAAACAGCCCTTCACCCCTCCACTTT. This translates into CASSINSPSPLHF.

This CDR3 reads CASSEQGIRGYQPQHF. Written as DNA, the CDR3 is TGTGCCAGCAGTGAACAGGGTATACGGGGGTATCAGCCCCAGCATTTT. The chain joins TRBV2 to TRBJ1-5; TRBD1 is a possible D gene (5 bases). Looked up from germline, CDR1 is SNHLY and CDR2 is FYNNEI. CDR3 length equals 16 residues. V lost 2 bases to trimming and J lost 5 bases, with 16 bases between them.

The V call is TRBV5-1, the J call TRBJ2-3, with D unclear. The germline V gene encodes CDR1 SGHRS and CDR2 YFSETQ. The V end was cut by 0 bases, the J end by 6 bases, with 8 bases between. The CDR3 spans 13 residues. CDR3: CASSLDRLDTQYF. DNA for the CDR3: TGCGCCAGCAGCTTGGATCGTTTGGATACGCAGTATTTT.

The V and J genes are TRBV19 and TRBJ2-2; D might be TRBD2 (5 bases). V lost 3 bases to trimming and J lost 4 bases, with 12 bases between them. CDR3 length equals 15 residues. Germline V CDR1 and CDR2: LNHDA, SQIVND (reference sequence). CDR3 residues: CASSMGEGFTGELFF. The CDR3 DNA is TGTGCCAGTAGTATGGGAGAAGGGTTCACCGGGGAGCTGTTTTTT. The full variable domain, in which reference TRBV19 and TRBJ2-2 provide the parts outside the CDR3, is DGGITQSPKYLFRKEGQNVTLSCEQNLNHDAMYWYRQDPGQGLRLIYYSQIVNDFQKGDIAEGYSVSREKKESFPLTVTSAQKNPTAFYLCASSMGEGFTGELFFGEGSRLTVL.

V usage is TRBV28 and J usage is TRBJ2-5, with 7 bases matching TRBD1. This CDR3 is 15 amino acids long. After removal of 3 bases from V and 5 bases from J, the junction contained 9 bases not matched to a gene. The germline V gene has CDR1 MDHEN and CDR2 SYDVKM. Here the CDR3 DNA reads TGTGCCAGCAGTTTGTGGGCAGGGGGTTTCGAGACCCAGTACTTC. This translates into CASSLWAGGFETQYF.

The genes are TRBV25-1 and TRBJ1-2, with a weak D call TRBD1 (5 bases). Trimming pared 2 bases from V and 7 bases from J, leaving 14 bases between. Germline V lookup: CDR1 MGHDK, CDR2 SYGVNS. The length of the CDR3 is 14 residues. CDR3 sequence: CASSELGAVGGYTF. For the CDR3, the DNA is TGTGCCAGCAGTGAACTTGGGGCTGTCGGTGGCTACACCTTC.

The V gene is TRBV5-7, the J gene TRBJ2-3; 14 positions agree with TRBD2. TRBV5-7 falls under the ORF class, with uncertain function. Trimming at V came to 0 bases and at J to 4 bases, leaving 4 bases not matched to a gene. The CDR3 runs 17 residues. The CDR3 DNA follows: TGTGCCAGCAGCTTGGGACTAGCGGGAGGGCCCTCAGATACGCAGTATTTT. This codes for CASSLGLAGGPSDTQYF.